These 5 T cell receptor beta chains came from one sample sequenced in a study of siplizumab effects on memory and regulatory T cells. Sequencing was performed with immunoSEQ multiplex PCR; in TCRdb, only in-frame clones are kept and a portion is missing. The sample lists 100,000 or so clones, 85% to 95% occurring once. Sequencing input: CD4+ T cells sorted from blood. The receptors shown here come from a human donor in good health.

For this clone: One end of the junction is discordant with germline, which a read error may explain. This chain links TRBV19 with TRBJ2-3; 8 positions agree with TRBD2. Looked up from germline, CDR1 is LNHDA and CDR2 is SQIVND (reference sequence). The CDR3 runs 15 residues. The CDR3 DNA is TGTGCCAGTACTATAAGCGGGGGAATTTCAGATACGCAGTATTTT. This gives the protein CASTISGGISDTQYF.

This clone appeared a single time. The chain carries TRBV5-1 and TRBJ2-7; 13 bases agree with TRBD2. Unmatched junction bases numbered 4, after V lost 4 bases and J lost 3 bases. This CDR3 has 15 residues. CDR1 is SGHRS, CDR2 YFSETQ, per germline. The CDR3 here is CASSPRTSGSYEQYF. Written as DNA, the CDR3 is TGCGCCAGCAGCCCCAGGACTAGCGGGAGCTACGAGCAGTACTTC.

The chain is built from TRBV10-3 and TRBJ1-1; D ambiguous. The V gene lost 7 bases and the J gene lost 5 bases, with 14 bases spanning the gap. Germline CDR1 reads ENHRY; CDR2 reads SYGVKD. CDR3 length: 13 amino acids. This chain's CDR3 is CAINEDPGTEAFF. In DNA form, the CDR3 reads TGTGCCATCAACGAGGACCCTGGAACTGAAGCTTTCTTT.

The chain couples TRBV29-1 to TRBJ1-3; possibly TRBD1 for D (5 bases). Germline CDR1 reads SQVTM; CDR2 reads ANQGSEA. The CDR3 consists of 13 residues. Trimming stripped 7 bases from V and 4 bases from J, with 14 bases between. The CDR3, as DNA: TGCAGCGCCAGCCAGGGTGCAGGAAACACCATATATTTT. This codes for CSASQGAGNTIYF.

The chain recombines TRBV7-2 with TRBJ1-2, with TRBD1 as a possible D gene (6 bases). The V end lost 0 bases, the J end lost 4 bases, and 15 bases lay between the germline ends. Per germline, CDR1 SGHTA and CDR2 FQGNSA. The CDR3 runs 16 residues. The CDR3 DNA reads as TGTGCCAGCAGCTTAGCGAAGGCAGGGGTTTCCTATGGCTACACCTTC. Amino acid sequence: CASSLAKAGVSYGYTF.